The T cell receptor beta chain described here comes from a study of blood T cell repertoires in COVID-19. Sequencing used immunoSEQ multiplex PCR; TCRdb keeps in-frame clones, though not all of them. This sample yields over 100,000 clones, of which over 60% are seen a single time; around 4.7% belongs to the top ten. This clone was seen just once. This CDR3 contains 19 residues. V lost 6 bases, J lost 0 bases, and 17 bases stayed unmatched. The sample consisted of peripheral blood. The receptor was derived from a human donor in a cohort sampled during active or convalescent COVID-19. The chain combines TRBV5-3 with TRBJ2-7, with TRBD1 identical over 11 bases. Being an ORF, TRBV5-3 has a function that is uncertain. CDR3 protein: CARIPGGQGATTSSYEQYF. For the CDR3, the DNA is TGTGCCAGAATCCCAGGTGGACAGGGGGCTACGACGAGCTCCTACGAGCAGTACTTC.